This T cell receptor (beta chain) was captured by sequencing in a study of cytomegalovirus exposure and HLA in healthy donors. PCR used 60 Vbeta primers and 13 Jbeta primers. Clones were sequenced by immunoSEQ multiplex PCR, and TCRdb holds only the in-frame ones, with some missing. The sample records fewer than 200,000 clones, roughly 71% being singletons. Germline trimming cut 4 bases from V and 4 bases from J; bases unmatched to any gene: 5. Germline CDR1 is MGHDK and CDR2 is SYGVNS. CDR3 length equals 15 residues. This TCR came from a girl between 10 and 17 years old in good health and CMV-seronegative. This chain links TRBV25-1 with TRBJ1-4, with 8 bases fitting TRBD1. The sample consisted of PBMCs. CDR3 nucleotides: TGTGCCAGCAGTGGCAGGACAGGGCTTAATGAAAAACTGTTTTTT. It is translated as CASSGRTGLNEKLFF.